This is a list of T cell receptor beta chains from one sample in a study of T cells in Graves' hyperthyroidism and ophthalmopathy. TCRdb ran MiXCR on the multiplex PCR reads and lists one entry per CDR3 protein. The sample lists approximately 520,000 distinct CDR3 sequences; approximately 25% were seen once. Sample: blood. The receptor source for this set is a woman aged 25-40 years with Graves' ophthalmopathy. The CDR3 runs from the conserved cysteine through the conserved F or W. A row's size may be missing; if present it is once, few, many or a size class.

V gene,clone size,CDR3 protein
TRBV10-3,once,CAISDWASRPYEQYF
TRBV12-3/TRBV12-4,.,CASSLLGWQPNQPQHF
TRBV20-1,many,CSARVPSGVQETQYF
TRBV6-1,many,CASKAPLQGYGYTF
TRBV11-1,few,CASSLPGESNEKLFF
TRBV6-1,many,CASSEERGLETQYF
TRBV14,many,CASSQTLTGVSSYEQYF
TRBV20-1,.,CSRGGQANYGYTF
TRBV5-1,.,CATQSWGASRETQYF
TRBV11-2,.,CASSLSGKRGFYEQYF
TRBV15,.,CATSRAAVLEQYF
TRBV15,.,CATSLRASGRGALYEQYF
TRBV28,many,CASTAAGSDTQYF
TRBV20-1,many,CSARGAEYEQYF
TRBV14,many,CASSRYTGGETQYF
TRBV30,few,CAWTLPGYGYTF
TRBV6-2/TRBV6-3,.,CASSRTVRDRGRGAYGYTF
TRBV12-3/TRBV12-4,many,CASTIQGTAEAFF
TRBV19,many,CASSPDWDRNYGYTF
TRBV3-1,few,CASSETQAEAFF
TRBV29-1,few,CSVEDLGGGPQETQYF
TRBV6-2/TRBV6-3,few,CASSYSFRGWRSNQPQHF
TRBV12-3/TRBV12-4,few,CASSRTGNHEQYF
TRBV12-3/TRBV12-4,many,CASGQELAKNIQYF
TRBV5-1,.,CASSLGWGSNSPLHF
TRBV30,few,CAWSAPAGTGNTIYF
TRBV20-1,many,CSASGRVRVNTEAFF
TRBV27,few,CASSSGGNSPLHF
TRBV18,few,CASSPAGSETQYF
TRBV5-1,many,CASRESQNTEAFF
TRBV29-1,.,CSVLDTYSYEQYF
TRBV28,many,CASSWDRPNYGYTF
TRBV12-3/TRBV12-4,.,CASSLGGAVTNYGYTF
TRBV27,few,CASSLIGTGKVTYEQYF
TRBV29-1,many,CSATGPNYEQYF
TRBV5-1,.,CASSSPSTRTGGSEETQYF
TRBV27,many,CASSRGTTRWTGELFF
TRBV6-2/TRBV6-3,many,CASSYSSPPHYEQYF
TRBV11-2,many,CASSLNLGRLMNTEAFF
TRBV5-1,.,CASSLVGVQGKETQYF
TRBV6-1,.,CASRSPRDKEAFF
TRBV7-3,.,CASSLTGGRSYEQYF
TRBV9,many,CASSVGARGAHPGVTEAFF
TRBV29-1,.,CSVEDEVATGELFF